These 21 T cell receptor beta chains were all obtained from the same sample, sequenced in a study of molecular identifiers for immune sequencing clone quantification. TCRdb analysed the PCR reads with MiXCR anew, one entry per CDR3 protein. The data show fewer than 350,000 distinct CDR3 sequences, roughly 23% seen once. Sequenced material: naive CD8+ T cells from blood, with Jurkat cell RNA spiked in. Sample subset: FACS-sorted CD8+CD4-CCR7+CD45RA+ naive T cells. The receptors come from a human donor in good health. Some libraries in this study had Jurkat cell RNA spiked in.

For this clonotype: A much larger clone differs by one base, so this may be a read error. The V and J genes are TRBV19 and TRBJ1-1; D is unresolved. CDR1 and CDR2 (germline): LNHDA, SQIVND (reference sequence). The CDR3 contains 18 residues. The CDR3 DNA reads TGTACCAGTAGTCCATCCTCCCCCCTCTATGCCTTGAACACTGAAGCTTTCTTT. Encoded protein: CTSSPSSPLYALNTEAFF.

This clonotype was seen a handful of times. Sequence at one end of the junction differs from germline and may be a read error. The V call is TRBV12-3 or TRBV12-4, the J call TRBJ2-3; possibly TRBD1 for D (5 bases). The CDR3 totals 13 residues. The CDR3 coding sequence is TGTGCCAGCAGTATAGCAGGGACAGATACGCAGTATTTT. It yields the protein CASSIAGTDTQYF.

The gene calls are TRBV14 and TRBJ1-6; TRBD1 matches 11 bases. This CDR3 is built from 17 residues. Losses at the gene ends were 4 bases for V and 1 base for J; bases not matched to a gene: 3. Germline assignment: CDR1 SGHDN and CDR2 FVKESK. The CDR3 here is CASSPGQGGSYNSPLHF. The CDR3 bases are TGTGCCAGCAGCCCGGGACAGGGGGGATCCTATAATTCACCCCTCCACTTT.

As to this clonotype: A single base separates this from a much larger clone, so it may be a read error. This sequence joins TRBV6-2 or TRBV6-3 and TRBJ1-1; tentative D call: TRBD1 (5 bases). Germline loops: CDR1 MNHEY, CDR2 SVGEGT. This CDR3 is 16 amino acids long. The CDR3 DNA is TGTGCCAGCAGTTACTACCGGGACCGAGTAAGTGATGAAGCTTCCTTT. This translates into CASSYYRDRVSDEASF.

This clonotype was recorded at least ten times. V usage is TRBV20-1 and J usage is TRBJ1-4; 7 bases match TRBD1. The CDR3 is 14 amino acids. Germline lookup yields CDR1 DFQATT and CDR2 SNEGSKA (reference sequence). V trimming: 6 bases; J trimming: 4 bases; junction bases outside the gene matches: 8. This CDR3 reads CSAIDRENNEKLFF. In DNA, the CDR3 is TGCAGTGCGATCGACAGGGAAAATAATGAAAAACTGTTTTTT.

Notes on this clonotype: No conserved phenylalanine or tryptophan ends this CDR3, so it is likely a read error. This chain links TRBV7-9 with TRBJ1-5, with TRBD1 as a possible D gene (6 bases). The V end lost 5 bases, the J end lost 3 bases, and 11 bases lay between the germline ends. Looked up from germline, CDR1 is SEHNR and CDR2 is FQNEAQ (reference sequence). CDR3 size: 14 residues. The CDR3 loop reads CASSLGGNNQPQHL. The CDR3 nucleotides are TGTGCCAGCAGCCTAGGGGGAAACAATCAGCCCCAGCATCTT.

Only a few counts were recorded for this clonotype. V gene TRBV20-1 combines with J gene TRBJ2-7; D is unclear. The V end lost 0 bases, the J end lost 0 bases, and 9 bases lay between the germline ends. Germline CDR1 is DFQATT and CDR2 is SNEGSKA (reference sequence). The CDR3 spans 14 residues. The CDR3: CSARDHFSSYEQYF. CDR3 DNA: TGCAGTGCTAGAGATCATTTTAGCTCCTACGAGCAGTACTTC.

This clonotype showed up many times. The gene calls are TRBV27 and TRBJ1-5; possibly TRBD1 for D (5 bases). The CDR3 contains 14 residues. In germline, CDR1 is MNHEY, CDR2 SMNVEV (reference sequence). Trimming left V 6 bases short and J 6 bases short, with 15 bases between. The CDR3 loop reads CASSGGGGVQPQHF. CDR3 nucleotides: TGTGCCAGCAGCGGAGGCGGGGGGGTTCAGCCCCAGCATTTT.

This clonotype was recorded many times. The chain recombines TRBV29-1 with TRBJ2-2; 16 bases align to TRBD2. The CDR3 has 18 amino acids. Looked up from germline, CDR1 is SQVTM and CDR2 is ANQGSEA. Trimming removed 7 bases from V and 1 base from J; junction bases left unmatched: 9. The CDR3 bases are TGCAGCGCTGCACCGGGACTAGCGGGGGGGCAGAACACCGGGGAGCTGTTTTTT. It is translated as CSAAPGLAGGQNTGELFF.

This clonotype was observed a handful of times. The chain joins TRBV11-2 to TRBJ2-2; D unclear. Germline V lookup: CDR1 SGHAT, CDR2 FQNNGV. The CDR3 spans 13 residues. Trimming removed 10 bases from V and 5 bases from J, with 14 bases in between. Here the CDR3 DNA reads TGTGCCATACCACTGTGGTCTACCGGGGAGCTGTTTTTT. As protein: CAIPLWSTGELFF. Drawing the rest from reference TRBV11-2 and TRBJ2-2, the complete variable domain is EAGVAQSPRYKIIEKRQSVAFWCNPISGHATLYWYQQILGQGPKLLIQFQNNGVVDDSQLPKDRFSAERLKGVDSTLKIQPAKLEDSAVYLCAIPLWSTGELFFGEGSRLTVL.

This clonotype was found many times. This chain links TRBV2 with TRBJ2-3; D uncertain. CDR1 SNHLY and CDR2 FYNNEI come from the germline V gene. The CDR3 runs to 13 residues. V was trimmed by 8 bases and J by 0 bases, leaving 9 bases between them. DNA for the CDR3: TGTGCCAGCGATGGCACTAGCACAGATACGCAGTATTTT. Translating gives CASDGTSTDTQYF.

This clonotype was recorded many times. The chain's CDR3 is CASSAPQGPYNEQFF. The CDR3 DNA reads TGTGCCAGCAGCGCCCCACAGGGGCCCTACAATGAGCAGTTCTTC. The chain couples TRBV9 to TRBJ2-1; the match to TRBD1 covers 7 bases. V was clipped by 3 bases and J by 2 bases; unmatched bases: 5. The CDR3 covers 15 residues. Germline V gene data show CDR1 as SGDLS and CDR2 as YYNGEE.

This clonotype was counted many times. The chain carries TRBV25-1 and TRBJ2-2, with 8 bases identical to TRBD2. V was pared by 4 bases and J by 6 bases, with 1 base of the junction left unmatched. Germline V gene data show CDR1 as MGHDK and CDR2 as SYGVNS. This CDR3 contains 13 residues. The chain's CDR3 is CASSGGLAGELFF. DNA of the CDR3: TGTGCCAGCAGTGGGGGACTAGCCGGGGAGCTGTTTTTT.

As regards this clonotype: Given a much more abundant clone one base away, this may be a read error. The rearrangement uses TRBV29-1 and TRBJ1-1, with D possibly TRBD1 on 6 matching bases. V was clipped by 8 bases and J by 4 bases, with 20 bases between them. The CDR3 covers 14 residues. Germline CDR1 is SQVTM and CDR2 is ANQGSEA. CDR3 residues: CSTLWAGEPTEAFF. The CDR3 DNA reads as TGCAGCACTTTGTGGGCAGGGGAACCCACTGAAGCTTTCTTT. Variable domain in full (rest from reference TRBV29-1 and TRBJ1-1): SAVISQKPSRDICQRGTSLTIQCQVDSQVTMMFWYRQQPGQSLTLIATANQGSEATYESGFVIDKFPISRPNLTFSTLTVSNMSPEDSSIYLCSTLWAGEPTEAFFGQGTRLTVV.

This clonotype has a count of ten or more. The chain couples TRBV6-5 to TRBJ2-3, with 11 positions matching TRBD2. The V segment lost 0 bases and the J segment 4 bases; nucleotides outside the gene matches: 12. Germline loops: CDR1 MNHEY, CDR2 SVGAGI. The CDR3 totals 19 residues. The CDR3 here is CASSYSRAVAGGPADTQYF. CDR3 DNA: TGTGCCAGCAGTTACTCGAGAGCGGTAGCGGGAGGGCCCGCAGATACGCAGTATTTT.

This clonotype has a single count. This chain joins TRBV19 and TRBJ1-1; D is uncertain. The V and J ends lost 5 bases and 1 base respectively, with 11 bases between them. This CDR3 spans 14 amino acids. Germline loops: CDR1 LNHDA, CDR2 SQIVND (reference sequence). This CDR3 is CASSSVPGNTEAFF. CDR3 sequence (DNA): TGTGCCAGTAGTTCCGTCCCCGGGAACACTGAAGCTTTCTTT.

This clonotype was detected ten times or more. This rearrangement joins TRBV7-2 to TRBJ1-1; D is unresolved. The CDR3 length is 14 residues. The V and J ends lost 4 bases and 3 bases respectively, with 12 bases between them. Germline V gives CDR1 SGHTA, CDR2 FQGNSA. This chain's CDR3 is CASSSTSGYTEAFF. CDR3 sequence (DNA): TGTGCCAGCAGCTCCACCTCGGGGTACACTGAAGCTTTCTTT. Full variable domain (remainder filled in from reference TRBV7-2 and TRBJ1-1): GAGVSQSPSNKVTEKGKDVELRCDPISGHTALYWYRQSLGQGLEFLIYFQGNSAPDKSGLPSDRFSAERTGGSVSTLTIQRTQQEDSAVYLCASSSTSGYTEAFFGQGTRLTVV.

This clonotype has a count of ten or more. V gene TRBV14 combines with J gene TRBJ2-7; 8 nucleotides match TRBD2. Germline V lookup: CDR1 SGHDN, CDR2 FVKESK. Trimming at V came to 4 bases and at J to 3 bases, leaving 11 bases not matched to a gene. The CDR3 totals 16 residues. In DNA, the CDR3 is TGTGCCAGCAGCCCAGCTGAAAGCGGGAGCATCTACGAGCAGTACTTC. This translates into CASSPAESGSIYEQYF.

Many counts were recorded for this clonotype. The V gene is TRBV29-1, the J gene TRBJ2-7; possible D gene TRBD1, 6 bases. This CDR3 region has 12 residues. Germline CDR1 reads SQVTM; CDR2 reads ANQGSEA. V gave up 7 bases and J gave up 6 bases, with 16 bases separating them. The CDR3 DNA reads TGCAGCGGAGTTATGTTGGGGGCCGAGCAGTACTTC. This encodes CSGVMLGAEQYF.

On this clonotype itself: Given the absence of the conserved phenylalanine or tryptophan at the CDR3 end, a read error is likely. The chain joins TRBV4-3 to TRBJ2-3; 7 positions agree with TRBD2. The junction had 13 bases not matched to a gene; V was cut back by 3 bases and J by 4 bases. The CDR3 sequence is 17 residues long. Germline CDR1 is LGHNA and CDR2 is YSLEER. DNA of the CDR3: TGCGCCAGCAGCCATGACAGCGTGGGAGGGCCCCCAGATACGCAGTATTCT. Residues: CASSHDSVGGPPDTQYS.

Of note for this clonotype: A much larger clone sits a single nucleotide away, making a read error possible. V gene TRBV9 combines with J gene TRBJ1-3; the match to TRBD1 covers 7 bases. The CDR3 is made up of 12 amino acids. Germline CDR1 is SGDLS and CDR2 is YYNGEE. CDR3 in amino acids: CAGRGSGNTIYF. CDR3 DNA sequence: TGTGCCGGCAGGGGGTCTGGAAACACCATATATTTT.